This is a list of T cell receptor beta chains from one sample in a study of T-cell reconstitution after alpha-beta-depleted transplantation in children. TCRdb recomputed calls from the PCR reads with MiXCR, one row per CDR3 protein. This table has about 460,000 distinct CDR3 sequences, 10% appearing once. Sample: PBMCs, taken before TCRalphabeta/CD19-depleted stem cell transplant. All receptors come from a child younger than 10 with inherited bone marrow failure, due to receive a stem cell transplant. Each CDR3 is given with its conserved first and last residue. Fields, in order: V gene, J gene, clone size, D gene, CDR3 protein, CDR3 DNA. The D gene is left open where the match is weak. The size entry is marked missing in some rows and otherwise reads once, few, many or a size class.

TRBV7-8	TRBJ1-4	many	-	CASSLARAATNEKLFF	TGTGCCAGCAGCTTAGCGCGGGCAGCAACTAATGAAAAACTGTTTTTT
TRBV5-4	TRBJ2-7	-	-	CASSMFPDTESYEQYF	TGTGCCAGCAGCATGTTTCCGGACACCGAATCCTACGAGCAGTACTTC
TRBV10-3	TRBJ2-1	once	-	CASRESKNYNEQFF	TGTGCCAGCCGGGAGTCAAAAAACTACAATGAGCAGTTCTTC
TRBV4-2	TRBJ1-5	many	-	CASSQDPGLTNQPQHF	TGTGCCAGCAGCCAAGACCCGGGACTCACCAATCAGCCCCAGCATTTT
TRBV25-1	TRBJ2-5	many	TRBD1	CASSAGQGKTQYF	TGTGCCAGCAGTGCCGGACAGGGGAAGACCCAGTACTTC
TRBV28	TRBJ2-1	many	TRBD2	CASSLSRLIAGDDNEQFF	TGTGCCAGCAGTTTATCCCGATTGATAGCGGGAGACGACAATGAGCAGTTCTTC
TRBV20-1	TRBJ1-3	many	TRBD1	CSARTLGQGTGNTIYF	TGCAGTGCTAGAACCCTAGGACAGGGAACTGGAAACACCATATATTTT
TRBV2	TRBJ2-3	many	TRBD2	CASSRSGTEGTDTQYF	TGTGCCAGCAGTCGAAGCGGGACCGAGGGAACAGATACGCAGTATTTT
TRBV6-5	TRBJ1-4	many	-	CASSYEAPGLTNEKLFF	TGTGCCAGCAGTTACGAAGCCCCGGGATTAACTAATGAAAAACTGTTTTTT
TRBV20-1	TRBJ2-1	many	TRBD2	CSAKITSGNEQFF	TGCAGTGCTAAAATCACTAGCGGGAATGAGCAGTTCTTC
TRBV5-4	TRBJ2-3	-	TRBD2	CASSRSGRDTQYF	TGTGCCAGCAGCCGTAGCGGGAGGGATACGCAGTATTTT
TRBV11-2	TRBJ2-3	-	TRBD2	CASSSGLAGGSDTQYF	TGTGCCAGCAGCTCTGGACTAGCGGGAGGGTCAGATACGCAGTATTTT
TRBV27	TRBJ1-5	many	-	CASSYGADYNQPQHF	TGTGCCAGCAGCTATGGGGCAGATTACAATCAGCCCCAGCATTTT
TRBV25-1	TRBJ2-3	many	TRBD2	CASSGEAGEDSDTQYF	TGTGCCAGCAGTGGGGAGGCGGGAGAGGATTCAGATACGCAGTATTTT
TRBV5-4	TRBJ2-2	many	TRBD1	CASSLFGQGHTGELFF	TGTGCCAGCAGCTTGTTCGGACAGGGACACACCGGGGAGCTGTTTTTT
TRBV6-6	TRBJ2-1	many	-	CATLAGEQFF	TGTGCCACCTTAGCTGGTGAGCAGTTCTTC
TRBV29-1	TRBJ1-5	many	-	CSVVVDSNQPQHF	TGCAGCGTTGTTGTCGATAGCAATCAGCCCCAGCATTTT
TRBV13	TRBJ2-7	many	-	CASNRGPTYEQYF	TGTGCCAGCAACCGGGGGCCTACCTACGAGCAGTACTTC
TRBV20-1	TRBJ2-5	-	TRBD2	CSARLAGGETQYF	TGCAGTGCTAGACTAGCGGGAGGGGAGACCCAGTACTTC